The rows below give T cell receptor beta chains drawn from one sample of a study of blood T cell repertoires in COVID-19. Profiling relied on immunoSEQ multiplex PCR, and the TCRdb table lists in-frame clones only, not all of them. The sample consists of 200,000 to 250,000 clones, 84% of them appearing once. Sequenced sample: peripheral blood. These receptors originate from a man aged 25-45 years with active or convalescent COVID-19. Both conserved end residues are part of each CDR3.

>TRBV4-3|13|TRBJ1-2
CASSHEGASGYTF
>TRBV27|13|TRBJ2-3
CASSESFADTQYF
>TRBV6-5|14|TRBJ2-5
CASSWGLVGETQYF
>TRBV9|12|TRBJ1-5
CASSAPGGTQHF
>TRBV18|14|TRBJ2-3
CASSPVSGTDTQYF
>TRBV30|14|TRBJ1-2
CAWRGKQGIGGYTF
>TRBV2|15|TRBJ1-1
CASSPQGARNTEAFF
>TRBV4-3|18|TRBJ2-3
CASSQRKGGGADTDTQYF
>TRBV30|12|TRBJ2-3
CAWGTSTDTQYF
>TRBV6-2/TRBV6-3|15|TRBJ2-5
CASSYSWGGSWIQYF
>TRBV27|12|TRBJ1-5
CASSSYRGPQHF
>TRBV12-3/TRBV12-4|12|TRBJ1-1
CASTTRGGGAFF
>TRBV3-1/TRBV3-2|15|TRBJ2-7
CASSQVGASSYEQYF
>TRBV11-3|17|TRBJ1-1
CASSIGGSPYVGTEAFF
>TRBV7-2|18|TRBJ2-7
CASSLGGTSGRRTYEQYF
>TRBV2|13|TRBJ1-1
CASSDRQVTEAFF